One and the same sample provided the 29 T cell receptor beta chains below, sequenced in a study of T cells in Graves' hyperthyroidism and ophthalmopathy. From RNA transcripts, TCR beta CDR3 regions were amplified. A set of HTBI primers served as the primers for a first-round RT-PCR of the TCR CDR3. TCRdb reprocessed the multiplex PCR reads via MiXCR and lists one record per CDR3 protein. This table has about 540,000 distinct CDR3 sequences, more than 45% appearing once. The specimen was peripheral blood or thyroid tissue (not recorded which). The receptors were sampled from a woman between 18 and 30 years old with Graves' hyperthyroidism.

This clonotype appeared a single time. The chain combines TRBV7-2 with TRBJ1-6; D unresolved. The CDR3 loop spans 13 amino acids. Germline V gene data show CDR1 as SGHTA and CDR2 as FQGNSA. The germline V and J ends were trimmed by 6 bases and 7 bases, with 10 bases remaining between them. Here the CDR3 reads CASRLARNSPLHF. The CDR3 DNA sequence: TGTGCCAGCAGACTAGCCAGGAATTCACCCCTCCACTTT.

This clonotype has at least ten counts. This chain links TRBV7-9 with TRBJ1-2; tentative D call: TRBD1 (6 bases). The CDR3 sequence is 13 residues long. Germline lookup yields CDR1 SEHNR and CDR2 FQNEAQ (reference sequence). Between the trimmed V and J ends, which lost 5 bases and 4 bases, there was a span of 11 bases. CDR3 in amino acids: CASSQGHAYGYTF. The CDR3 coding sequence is TGTGCCAGCAGCCAGGGACACGCCTATGGCTACACCTTC. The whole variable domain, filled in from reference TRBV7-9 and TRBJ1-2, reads DTGVSQNPRHKITKRGQNVTFRCDPISEHNRLYWYRQTLGQGPEFLTYFQNEAQLEKSRLLSDRFSAERPKGSFSTLEIQRTEQGDSAMYLCASSQGHAYGYTFGSGTRLTVV.

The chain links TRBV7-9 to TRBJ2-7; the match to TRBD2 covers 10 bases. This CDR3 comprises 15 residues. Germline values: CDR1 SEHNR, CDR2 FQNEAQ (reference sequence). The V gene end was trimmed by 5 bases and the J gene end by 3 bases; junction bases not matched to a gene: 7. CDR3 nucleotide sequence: TGTGCCAGCAGCCGGCCCGGGACTAGCGACTACGAGCAGTACTTC. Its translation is CASSRPGTSDYEQYF.

The CDR3 sequence: CASSRQQGEQYF. In DNA form, the CDR3 reads TGTGCCAGCAGCAGACAGCAGGGGGAGCAGTACTTC. V gene TRBV6-1 combines with J gene TRBJ2-7; possible D gene TRBD1, 6 bases. The germline V gene has CDR1 MNHNS and CDR2 SASEGT. V was cut by 6 bases and J by 7 bases, with 13 bases left in between. The CDR3 totals 12 residues.

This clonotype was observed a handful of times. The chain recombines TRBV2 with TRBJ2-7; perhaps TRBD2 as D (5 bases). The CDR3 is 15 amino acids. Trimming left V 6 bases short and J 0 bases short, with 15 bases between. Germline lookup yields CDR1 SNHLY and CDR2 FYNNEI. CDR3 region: CASSRRVGFSYEQYF. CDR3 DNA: TGTGCCAGCAGCAGGCGGGTGGGGTTCTCCTACGAGCAGTACTTC.

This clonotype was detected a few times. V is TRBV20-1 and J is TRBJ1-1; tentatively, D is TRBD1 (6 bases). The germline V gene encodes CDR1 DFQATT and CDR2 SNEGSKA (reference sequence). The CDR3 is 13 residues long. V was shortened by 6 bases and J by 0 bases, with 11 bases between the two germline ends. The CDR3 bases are TGCAGTGCCACCGGGACACTGAACACTGAAGCTTTCTTT. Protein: CSATGTLNTEAFF.

The CDR3, as DNA: TGTGCCAGCAGTTATCGGGACAGACATAACTATGGCTACACCTTC. It yields the protein CASSYRDRHNYGYTF. This chain links TRBV7-2 with TRBJ1-2, with TRBD1 identical over 7 bases. The CDR3 consists of 15 residues. With V trimmed by 6 bases and J by 1 base, 8 bases remained unmatched. The germline CDR1 and CDR2 sequences are SGHTA and FQGNSA.

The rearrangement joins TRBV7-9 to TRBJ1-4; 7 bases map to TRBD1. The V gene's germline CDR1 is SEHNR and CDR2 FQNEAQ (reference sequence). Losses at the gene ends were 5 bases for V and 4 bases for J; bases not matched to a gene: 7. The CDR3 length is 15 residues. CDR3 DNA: TGTGCCAGCAGCCACGGCGGGACAGTTAATGAAAAACTGTTTTTT. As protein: CASSHGGTVNEKLFF.

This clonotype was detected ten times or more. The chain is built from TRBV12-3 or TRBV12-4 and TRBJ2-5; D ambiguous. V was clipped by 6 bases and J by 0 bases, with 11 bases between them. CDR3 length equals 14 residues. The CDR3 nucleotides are TGTGCCAGCAGACCTACGGTGTACCAAGAGACCCAGTACTTC. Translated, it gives CASRPTVYQETQYF.

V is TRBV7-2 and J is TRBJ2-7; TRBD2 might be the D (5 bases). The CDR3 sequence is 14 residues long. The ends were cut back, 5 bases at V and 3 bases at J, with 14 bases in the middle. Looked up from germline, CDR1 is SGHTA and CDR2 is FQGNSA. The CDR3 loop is CASSLARANYEQYF. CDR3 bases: TGTGCCAGCAGCCTGGCGCGGGCTAACTACGAGCAGTACTTC.

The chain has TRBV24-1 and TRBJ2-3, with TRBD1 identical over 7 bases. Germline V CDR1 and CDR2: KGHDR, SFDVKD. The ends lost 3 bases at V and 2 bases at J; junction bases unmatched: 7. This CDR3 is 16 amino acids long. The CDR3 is CATSDDGTETTDTQYF. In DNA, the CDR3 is TGTGCCACCAGTGATGATGGGACAGAAACCACAGATACGCAGTATTTT.

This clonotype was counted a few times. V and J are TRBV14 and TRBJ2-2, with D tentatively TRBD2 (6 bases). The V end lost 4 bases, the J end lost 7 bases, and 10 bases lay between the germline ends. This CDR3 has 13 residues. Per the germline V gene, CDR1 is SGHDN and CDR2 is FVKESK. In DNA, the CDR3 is TGTGCCAGCAGCCGCGGGACGGGCGGGGAGCTGTTTTTT. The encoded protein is CASSRGTGGELFF.

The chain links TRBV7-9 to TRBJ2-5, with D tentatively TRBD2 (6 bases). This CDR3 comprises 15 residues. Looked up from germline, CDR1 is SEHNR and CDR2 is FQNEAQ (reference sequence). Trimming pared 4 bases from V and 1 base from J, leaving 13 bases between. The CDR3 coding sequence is TGTGCCAGCAGCTCCGGCCCCGGGGGCCAAGAGACCCAGTACTTC. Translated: CASSSGPGGQETQYF.

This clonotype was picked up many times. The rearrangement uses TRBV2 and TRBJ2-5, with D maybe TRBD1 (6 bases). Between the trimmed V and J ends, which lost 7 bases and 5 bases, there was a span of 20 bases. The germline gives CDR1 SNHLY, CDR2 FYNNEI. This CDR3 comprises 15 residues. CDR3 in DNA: TGTGCCAGCATCCGGAGCGTGGGGGCGTGGGAGACCCAGTACTTC. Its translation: CASIRSVGAWETQYF. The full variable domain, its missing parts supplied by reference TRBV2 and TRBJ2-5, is EPEVTQTPSHQVTQMGQEVILRCVPISNHLYFYWYRQILGQKVEFLVSFYNNEISEKSEIFDDQFSVERPDGSNFTLKIRSTKLEDSAMYFCASIRSVGAWETQYFGPGTRLLVL.

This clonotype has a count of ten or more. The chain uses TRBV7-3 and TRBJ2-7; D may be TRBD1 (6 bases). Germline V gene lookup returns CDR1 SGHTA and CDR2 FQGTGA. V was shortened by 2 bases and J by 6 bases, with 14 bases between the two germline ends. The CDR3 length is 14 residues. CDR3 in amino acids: CASSLSGASLEQYF. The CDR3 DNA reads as TGTGCCAGCAGCTTATCAGGGGCGTCCCTCGAGCAGTACTTC.

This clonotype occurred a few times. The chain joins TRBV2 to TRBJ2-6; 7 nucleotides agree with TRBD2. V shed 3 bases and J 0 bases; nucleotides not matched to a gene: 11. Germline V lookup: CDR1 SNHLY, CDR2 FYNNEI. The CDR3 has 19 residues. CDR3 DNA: TGTGCCAGCAGTGACTCGCTTCAGGGAGGGCCCTCTGGGGCCAACGTCCTGACTTTC. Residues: CASSDSLQGGPSGANVLTF.

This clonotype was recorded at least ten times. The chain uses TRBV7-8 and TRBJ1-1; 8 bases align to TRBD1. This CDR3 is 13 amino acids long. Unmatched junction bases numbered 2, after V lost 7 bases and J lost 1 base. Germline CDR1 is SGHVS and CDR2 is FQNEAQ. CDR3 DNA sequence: TGTGCCAGCACCGGACAGGGGAACACTGAAGCTTTCTTT. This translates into CASTGQGNTEAFF.

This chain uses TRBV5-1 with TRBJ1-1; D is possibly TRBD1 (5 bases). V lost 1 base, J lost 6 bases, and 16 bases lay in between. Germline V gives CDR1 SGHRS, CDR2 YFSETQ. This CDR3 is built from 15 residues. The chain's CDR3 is CASSLWGSGTAEAFF. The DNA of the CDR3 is TGCGCCAGCAGCTTGTGGGGGTCGGGGACGGCTGAAGCTTTCTTT.

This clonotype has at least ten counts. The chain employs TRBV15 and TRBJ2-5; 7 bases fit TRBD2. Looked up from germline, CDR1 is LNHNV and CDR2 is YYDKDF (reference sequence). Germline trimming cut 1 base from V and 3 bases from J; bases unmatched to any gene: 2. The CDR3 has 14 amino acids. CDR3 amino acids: CATSRGLAEETQYF. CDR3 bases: TGTGCCACCAGCAGAGGCCTAGCGGAAGAGACCCAGTACTTC.

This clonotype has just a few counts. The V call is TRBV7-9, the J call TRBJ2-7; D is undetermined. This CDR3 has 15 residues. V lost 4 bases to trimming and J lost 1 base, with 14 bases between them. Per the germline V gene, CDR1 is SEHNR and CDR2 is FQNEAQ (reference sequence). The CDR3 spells CASSSAPTDSYEQYF. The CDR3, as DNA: TGTGCCAGCAGCTCCGCCCCGACCGATTCCTACGAGCAGTACTTC.

The CDR3 DNA reads as TGTGCCAGTAGTCCGGACAGGGGGAATCCCACCGGGGAGCTGTTTTTT. This gives the protein CASSPDRGNPTGELFF. The chain couples TRBV19 to TRBJ2-2; TRBD1 matches 10 bases. This CDR3 has 16 amino acids. The germline V gene has CDR1 LNHDA and CDR2 SQIVND (reference sequence). Germline trimming cut 5 bases from V and 4 bases from J; bases unmatched to any gene: 7.

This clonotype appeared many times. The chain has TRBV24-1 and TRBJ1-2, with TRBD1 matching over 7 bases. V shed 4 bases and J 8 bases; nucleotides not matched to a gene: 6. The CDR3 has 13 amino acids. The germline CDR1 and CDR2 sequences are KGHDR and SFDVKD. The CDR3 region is CATSDRTGRGYTF. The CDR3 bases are TGTGCCACCAGTGACCGGACAGGACGAGGCTACACCTTC.

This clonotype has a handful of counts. The CDR3 nucleotides are TGCAGTGCTAGAGAATGGGACAGGGCTTACGAGCAGTACTTC. Residues: CSAREWDRAYEQYF. The chain combines TRBV20-1 with TRBJ2-7; TRBD1 aligns across 9 bases. In germline, CDR1 is DFQATT, CDR2 SNEGSKA (reference sequence). This CDR3 contains 14 residues. Trimming at V came to 0 bases and at J to 4 bases, leaving 4 bases not matched to a gene.

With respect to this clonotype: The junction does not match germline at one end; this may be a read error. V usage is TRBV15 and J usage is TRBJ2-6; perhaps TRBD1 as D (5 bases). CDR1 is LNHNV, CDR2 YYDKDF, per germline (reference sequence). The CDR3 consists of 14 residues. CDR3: CATSSEVGANILTF. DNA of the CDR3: TGTGCCACCAGCAGCGAAGTAGGGGCCAACATCCTGACTTTC.

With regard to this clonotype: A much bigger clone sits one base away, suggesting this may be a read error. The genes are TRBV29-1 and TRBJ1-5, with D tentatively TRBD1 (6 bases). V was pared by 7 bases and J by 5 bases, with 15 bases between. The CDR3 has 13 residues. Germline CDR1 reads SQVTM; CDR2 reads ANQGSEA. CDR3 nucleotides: TGCAGCGCTGCACAGGGACTGGATCAGCCCCAGCATTTT. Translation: CSAAQGLDQPQHF.

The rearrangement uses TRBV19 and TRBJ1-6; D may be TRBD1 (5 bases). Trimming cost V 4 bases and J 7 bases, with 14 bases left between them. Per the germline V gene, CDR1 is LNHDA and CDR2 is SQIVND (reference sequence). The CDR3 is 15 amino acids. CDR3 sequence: CASSSMGLINSPLHF. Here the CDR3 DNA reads TGTGCCAGTAGTAGTATGGGACTTATCAATTCACCCCTCCACTTT.

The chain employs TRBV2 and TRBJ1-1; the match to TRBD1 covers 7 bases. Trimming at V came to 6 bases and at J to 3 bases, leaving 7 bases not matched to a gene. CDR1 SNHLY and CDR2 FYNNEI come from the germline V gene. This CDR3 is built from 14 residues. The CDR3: CASSPAGGDTEAFF. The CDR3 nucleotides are TGTGCCAGCAGCCCGGCAGGGGGTGACACTGAAGCTTTCTTT.

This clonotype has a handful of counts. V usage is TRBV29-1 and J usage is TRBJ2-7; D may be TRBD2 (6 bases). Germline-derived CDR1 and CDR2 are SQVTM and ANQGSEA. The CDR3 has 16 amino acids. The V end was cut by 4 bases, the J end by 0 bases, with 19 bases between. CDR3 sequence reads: CSVAQVGTVSSYEQYF. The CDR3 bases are TGCAGCGTTGCCCAGGTCGGGACTGTTAGCTCCTACGAGCAGTACTTC.

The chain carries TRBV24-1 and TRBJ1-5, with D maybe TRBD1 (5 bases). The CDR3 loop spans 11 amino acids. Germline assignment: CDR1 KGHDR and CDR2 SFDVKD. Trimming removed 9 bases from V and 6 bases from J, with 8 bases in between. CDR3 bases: TGTGCCACCGGGGGTAGTCAGCCCCAGCATTTT. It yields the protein CATGGSQPQHF.